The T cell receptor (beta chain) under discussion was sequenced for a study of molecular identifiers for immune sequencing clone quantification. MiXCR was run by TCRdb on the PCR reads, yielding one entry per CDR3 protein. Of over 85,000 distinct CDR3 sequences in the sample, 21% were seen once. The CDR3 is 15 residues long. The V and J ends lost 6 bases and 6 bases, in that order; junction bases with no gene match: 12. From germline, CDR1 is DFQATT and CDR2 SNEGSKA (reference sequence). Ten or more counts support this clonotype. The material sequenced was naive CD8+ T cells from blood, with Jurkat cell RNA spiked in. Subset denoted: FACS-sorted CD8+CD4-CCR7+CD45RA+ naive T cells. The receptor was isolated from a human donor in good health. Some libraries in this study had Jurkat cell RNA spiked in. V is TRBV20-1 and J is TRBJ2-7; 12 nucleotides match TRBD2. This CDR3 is CSAELAGGSGPEQYF. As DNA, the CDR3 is TGCAGTGCCGAGCTAGCGGGAGGGTCCGGGCCCGAGCAGTACTTC.